This passage covers 9 T cell receptor beta chains from one sample sequenced in a study of cytotoxic CD8 clonotypes in ibrutinib-treated CLL. Here immunoSEQ multiplex PCR was the method, and the copy in TCRdb shows in-frame clones only, minus some. This repertoire shows more than 75,000 clones, approximately 77% found once; its top ten account for around 24%. The starting material was PBMCs, obtained after 24 months of ibrutinib treatment. The receptors here all came from a human donor with chronic lymphocytic leukemia.

This chain connects TRBV9 to TRBJ2-5, with D perhaps TRBD1 (6 bases). Trimming took off 3 bases at V and 4 bases at J, with 13 bases between the two ends. This CDR3 contains 14 residues. Germline lookup yields CDR1 SGDLS and CDR2 YYNGEE. The CDR3 loop reads CASSADSFGETQYF. As DNA, the CDR3 is TGTGCCAGCAGCGCGGACAGTTTCGGAGAGACCCAGTACTTC.

This clone was found a few times. This rearrangement joins TRBV18 to TRBJ1-5, with 8 bases identical to TRBD1. This CDR3 has 16 residues. CDR1 and CDR2 from the germline V gene are KGHSH and LQKENI. V lost 4 bases and J lost 1; bases outside the gene matches: 6. The CDR3 reads CASSRTQGGSNQPQHF. Written as DNA, the CDR3 is TGTGCCAGCTCACGGACACAGGGGGGGAGCAATCAGCCCCAGCATTTT.

The chain uses TRBV5-4 and TRBJ1-2; D may be TRBD1 (5 bases). The V gene lost 3 bases and the J gene lost 6 bases, with 9 bases spanning the gap. This CDR3 contains 12 residues. Germline CDR1 and CDR2: SGHNT and YYREEE (reference sequence). The CDR3 DNA reads as TGTGCCAGCAGCTGGGACTCCGATGGCTACACCTTC. This encodes CASSWDSDGYTF.

This chain links TRBV5-1 with TRBJ2-5; 7 bases align to TRBD1. V lost 1 base, J lost 4 bases, and 10 bases stayed unmatched. The germline gives CDR1 SGHRS, CDR2 YFSETQ. There are 16 residues in the CDR3. CDR3 coding DNA: TGCGCCAGCAGCTTGTGGGACAGTCCCATCGGAGAGACCCAGTACTTC. Amino acids: CASSLWDSPIGETQYF.

This clone was seen once. The J gene is TRBJ1-5, the V gene TRBV2; D is unresolved. The CDR3 spans 14 residues. Trimming took off 7 bases at V and 0 bases at J, with 10 bases between the two ends. CDR1 is SNHLY, CDR2 FYNNEI, per germline. CDR3 residues: CASNRKSSNQPQHF. The CDR3 DNA sequence: TGTGCCAGCAATAGGAAATCTAGCAATCAGCCCCAGCATTTT.

V usage is TRBV5-1 and J usage is TRBJ2-2; possibly TRBD1 or TRBD2 for D (6 bases each). CDR1 is SGHRS, CDR2 YFSETQ, per germline. The CDR3 length is 16 residues. The V and J ends lost 4 bases and 5 bases respectively, with 18 bases between them. The CDR3 nucleotides are TGCGCCAGCAGCCACGGCGCGGGACACGGTACCGGGGAGCTGTTTTTT. It codes for CASSHGAGHGTGELFF.

The chain has TRBV15 and TRBJ1-1, with TRBD1 matching 9 bases. CDR1 and CDR2 from the germline V gene are LNHNV and YYDKDF (reference sequence). The CDR3 sequence is 14 residues long. The V and J ends lost 5 bases and 5 bases, in that order; junction bases with no gene match: 6. The CDR3 nucleotides are TGTGCCACCAGCGGACAGGGGCGGATAACTGAAGCTTTCTTT. Translating gives CATSGQGRITEAFF.

The chain has TRBV5-4 and TRBJ2-3; a weak D match, TRBD2 (5 bases). From germline, CDR1 is SGHNT and CDR2 YYREEE (reference sequence). The length of the CDR3 is 14 residues. The ends were cut back, 4 bases at V and 6 bases at J, with 15 bases in the middle. The CDR3 is CASSPELGLDTQYF. CDR3 sequence (DNA): TGTGCCAGCAGCCCCGAACTAGGGCTGGATACGCAGTATTTT.

This chain connects TRBV27 to TRBJ1-1; a possible D gene is TRBD1 (6 bases). This CDR3 comprises 14 residues. Trimming stripped 3 bases from V and 0 bases from J, with 8 bases between. Germline CDR1 reads MNHEY; CDR2 reads SMNVEV (reference sequence). CDR3 region: CASSFQGLNTEAFF. DNA for the CDR3: TGTGCCAGCAGTTTTCAGGGGTTGAACACTGAAGCTTTCTTT.